This T cell receptor (beta chain) was identified during a study of monozygotic twins with inflammatory bowel disease. Input per TCR library consisted of approximately 4,000 ng of total RNA. Each UMI harboured a 6-nucleotide sample barcode and was appended via template switching. TCRdb reprocessed the 5' RACE reads, keeping one entry per CDR3 protein, no DNA. This sample's table reports about 210,000 distinct CDR3 sequences. Germline V CDR1 and CDR2: SGHAT, FQDESV (reference sequence). The CDR3 is made up of 11 amino acids. Regarding this clonotype: The antigen is unknown.

The study's findings and limits: Among IBD patients, fewer clonotypes were shared with others than among healthy twins, especially with disease activity. Twins classed as concordant or discordant showed no difference in repertoire similarity, possibly from limited power.

The receptor was derived from a human donor with ulcerative colitis or Crohn's disease, or a healthy co-twin of an affected twin (not recorded which). Sequencing used blood. The chain uses TRBV11-1 and TRBJ2-7. The CDR3 spells CASSSSHEQYF.